These T cell receptor beta chains were read from a single sample in a study of blood T cell repertoires in COVID-19. Profiling relied on immunoSEQ multiplex PCR, and the TCRdb table lists in-frame clones only, not all of them. The sample includes more than 140,000 clones, around 84% seen only once; the top ten take 7% to 10%. Sample: peripheral blood. These receptors came from a woman aged 55-69 years with acute or convalescent COVID-19. CDR3s include the opening cysteine and the closing phenylalanine or tryptophan. Clone size appears in some rows only: once, few, many, or a class for an expanded clone.

.	TRBV28	CASRSWTGGKETQYF
.	TRBV11-3	CASSSHGGGAYNEQFF
.	TRBV4-3	CASSQEARGTGPQHF
.	TRBV4-2	CASSQDSPGLAGRNEQFF
.	TRBV4-1	CASSLSRGQGNIQYF
.	TRBV6-6	CGWGGHNQPQHF
.	TRBV27	CASSANRGPTNTEAFF
.	TRBV5-1	CASSLRQIQETQYF
few	TRBV5-5	CASSLWVATDTQYF
.	TRBV19	CASSIGGSEAFF
.	TRBV11-2	CASSPRGRGGELFF
.	TRBV27	CASSSTGRYEQYF
.	TRBV10-2	CASSGIAGGSGELFF
.	TRBV5-6	CASSFPTGSGNTIYF
.	TRBV28	CASCRDRGHWVPGELFF
.	TRBV4-2	CASSREGRGGGTDTQYF
.	TRBV27	CASRIPSGSSYEQYF
.	TRBV3-1/TRBV3-2	CASSQDPMAGGPYPYEQYF
once	TRBV30	CAWSATLVGAADTQYF
many	TRBV7-2	CASSPGAGRVYNEQFF
.	TRBV28	CASSLRRDRFGYTF
once	TRBV6-5	CASIGGTHYNEQFF
.	TRBV4-1	CASTGTGQDGYTF